The 13 T cell receptor beta chains reported below all come from one sample, sequenced in a study of shared clonotypes between healthy human individuals. The protocol was immunoSEQ multiplex PCR, while the TCRdb copy is restricted to in-frame clones and leaves out a portion. This sample carries around 720,000 clones, around 73% of them seen once, and the ten largest clones take more than 1.5%. Sequencing input: memory CD4+ T cells sorted from blood. The subset is: CD45RA-negative fraction. The origin of the receptors is a woman aged 25 to 39 in good health.

The chain is built from TRBV9 and TRBJ1-2, with D hard to call. The CDR3 spans 13 residues. The germline V gene encodes CDR1 SGDLS and CDR2 YYNGEE. Between the trimmed V and J ends, which lost 0 bases and 8 bases, there was a span of 11 bases. CDR3 DNA: TGTGCCAGCAGCGTAGCCGGAGGACCGGGCTACACCTTC. This translates into CASSVAGGPGYTF.

This clone appeared many times. The chain combines TRBV19 with TRBJ2-1; 8 bases align to TRBD2. Germline lookup yields CDR1 LNHDA and CDR2 SQIVND (reference sequence). The CDR3 consists of 16 residues. V shed 5 bases, J shed 2 bases, and the junction held 8 bases outside the gene matches. In DNA, the CDR3 is TGTGCCAGTAGTGCACAAGCGGGAGTGGCCTACAATGAGCAGTTCTTC. This gives the protein CASSAQAGVAYNEQFF.

This clone has just a few counts. The chain uses TRBV10-1 and TRBJ2-7; unclear D gene. V was trimmed by 5 bases and J by 3 bases, leaving 5 bases between them. Germline values: CDR1 WNHNN, CDR2 SYGVQD (reference sequence). The CDR3 loop spans 11 amino acids. CDR3 in DNA: TGCGCCAGCAGTAACGGCTACGAGCAGTACTTC. Amino acids: CASSNGYEQYF.

This clone has just one count. V gene TRBV19 combines with J gene TRBJ2-7; a weak D match, TRBD1 (6 bases). The CDR3 runs to 15 residues. Germline CDR1 LNHDA, CDR2 SQIVND (reference sequence). V was clipped by 4 bases and J by 3 bases, with 16 bases between them. CDR3 sequence (DNA): TGTGCCAGTAGTAGCGCGGACAGTCTGGGCTACGAGCAGTACTTC. Its translation is CASSSADSLGYEQYF.

In this sample, this clone turned up many times. Other nucleotide sequences from this sample produce the same CDR3. V gene TRBV5-1 combines with J gene TRBJ1-3; weak D call: TRBD1 (6 bases). This CDR3 comprises 14 residues. Per germline, CDR1 SGHRS and CDR2 YFSETQ. V gave up 0 bases and J gave up 4 bases, with 8 bases separating them. CDR3 sequence reads: CASSLGTAGNTIYF. The CDR3 coding sequence is TGCGCCAGCAGCTTGGGGACAGCAGGAAACACCATATATTTT.

The chain joins TRBV5-1 to TRBJ1-3, with a weak D call TRBD1 (5 bases). CDR3 size: 15 residues. V lost 4 bases, J lost 0 bases, and 11 bases lay in between. Germline CDR1 SGHRS, CDR2 YFSETQ. The CDR3 bases are TGCGCCAGCAGCCCTGACAGCTTCTCTGGAAACACCATATATTTT. Residues: CASSPDSFSGNTIYF.

The J gene is TRBJ2-2, the V gene TRBV2; D is unresolved. CDR1 is SNHLY, CDR2 FYNNEI, per germline. This CDR3 is built from 15 residues. V lost 4 bases to trimming and J lost 7 bases, with 16 bases between them. Here the CDR3 DNA reads TGTGCCAGCAGTGTACACCAGTCAGGAATCGGGGAGCTGTTTTTT. It specifies CASSVHQSGIGELFF.

Only a few counts were recorded for this clone. Other DNA sequences in the same sample also yield this CDR3. The chain couples TRBV28 to TRBJ2-5; D unresolved. V shed 1 base and J shed 4 bases, with 4 bases lying between them. The CDR3 covers 12 residues. Per the germline V gene, CDR1 is MDHEN and CDR2 is SYDVKM. For the CDR3, the DNA is TGTGCCAGCAGTTTATTAGGAGAGACCCAGTACTTC. This codes for CASSLLGETQYF.

This chain links TRBV28 with TRBJ1-5; 11 bases line up with TRBD1. V dropped 3 bases and J dropped 7; count of bases not matched to a gene: 8. Per germline, CDR1 MDHEN and CDR2 SYDVKM. The CDR3 totals 16 residues. CDR3 residues: CASSFTPGQGGQPQHF. The DNA for the CDR3 is TGTGCCAGCAGTTTCACTCCGGGACAGGGGGGACAGCCCCAGCATTTT.

This clone was detected once. The chain combines TRBV5-1 with TRBJ2-5; D could derive from TRBD1 or TRBD2 (5 bases each). V shed 7 bases and J shed 2 bases, with 12 bases lying between them. CDR3 length equals 13 residues. The germline CDR1 and CDR2 sequences are SGHRS and YFSETQ. The CDR3 DNA reads as TGCGCCAGCGGATGGGACCAACAAGAGACCCAGTACTTC. Protein product: CASGWDQQETQYF.

V usage is TRBV6-1 and J usage is TRBJ1-5; 8 bases line up with TRBD1. V dropped 6 bases and J dropped 4; count of bases not matched to a gene: 5. This CDR3 has 14 amino acids. Per germline, CDR1 MNHNS and CDR2 SASEGT. The CDR3: CASRRDRKNQPQHF. The CDR3 DNA reads TGTGCCAGCAGGAGGGACAGGAAGAATCAGCCCCAGCATTTT.

This clone was observed a single time. The J gene is TRBJ2-2, the V gene TRBV5-1; 7 nucleotides align to TRBD1. The CDR3 is made up of 18 amino acids. Germline values: CDR1 SGHRS, CDR2 YFSETQ. Losses at the gene ends were 0 bases for V and 4 bases for J; bases not matched to a gene: 12. For the CDR3, the DNA is TGCGCCAGCAGCTTGGAAGGGGGCTTGAGTTTGGGCACCGGGGAGCTGTTTTTT. Its protein product is CASSLEGGLSLGTGELFF.

V and J are TRBV5-1 and TRBJ2-2; D remains ambiguous. CDR1 is SGHRS and CDR2 is YFSETQ in the germline V gene. Trimming took 0 bases from V and 1 from J, leaving 7 bases between them. This CDR3 comprises 15 residues. The CDR3 sequence: CASSLGVENTGELFF. CDR3 DNA sequence: TGCGCCAGCAGCTTGGGAGTCGAGAACACCGGGGAGCTGTTTTTT.